This is a list of T cell receptor beta chains from one sample in a study of control samples from healthy donors and cancer patients. TCRdb keeps only in-frame clones here, not all; method: immunoSEQ multiplex PCR. The sample has tens of thousands of clones, 90% seen once. Sequences were obtained from PBMCs. These receptors were obtained from a man aged 60 to 69 with colorectal cancer. CDR3s include the opening cysteine and the closing phenylalanine or tryptophan. Each record gives: J gene, D gene, clone size, V gene, CDR3 protein, CDR3 DNA. D genes are given only for firm matches. Only part of the rows carry a size: once, few, many, or a class if the clone is expanded.

TRBJ2-1	TRBD2	.	TRBV2	CASSSIGLAELFF	TGTGCCAGCAGCTCCATAGGACTAGCGGAGCTGTTCTTC
TRBJ2-7	.	.	TRBV24-1	CATSDFGNEQYF	TGTGCCACCAGTGATTTTGGGAACGAGCAGTACTTC
TRBJ2-7	.	.	TRBV15	CATSVSLGGYEQYF	TGTGCCACCAGCGTGTCTTTAGGGGGCTACGAGCAGTACTTC
TRBJ1-2	TRBD1	.	TRBV29-1	CSAGGQWESYTF	TGCAGCGCAGGGGGCCAATGGGAAAGCTACACCTTC
TRBJ2-3	.	.	TRBV7-2	CASSLVRGDTQYF	TGTGCCAGCAGCTTAGTTAGGGGAGATACGCAGTATTTT
TRBJ2-7	TRBD1	.	TRBV27	CASGNGTGGSYEQYF	TGTGCCAGCGGCAATGGGACAGGGGGGTCCTACGAGCAGTACTTC
TRBJ1-5	.	.	TRBV29-1	CSVRAGSNQPQHF	TGCAGCGTCCGAGCAGGGAGCAATCAGCCCCAGCATTTT
TRBJ2-1	.	.	TRBV19	CASSMTGPGGNEQFF	TGTGCCAGTAGTATGACCGGACCTGGGGGAAATGAGCAGTTCTTC
TRBJ1-1	.	once	TRBV4-2	CASSPILGVNTEAFF	TGTGCCAGCAGCCCGATCTTAGGGGTGAACACTGAAGCTTTCTTT
TRBJ2-3	.	.	TRBV7-2	CASSTYGLGEDTQYF	TGTGCCAGCAGCACCTACGGGCTTGGGGAAGATACGCAGTATTTT
TRBJ1-1	.	.	TRBV5-1	CASSLGQSTEAFF	TGCGCCAGCAGCTTGGGCCAAAGCACTGAAGCTTTCTTT
TRBJ2-3	TRBD2	.	TRBV5-1	CASSFSGGALDTQYF	TGCGCCAGCAGCTTTAGCGGGGGGGCGTTAGATACGCAGTATTTT
TRBJ2-3	TRBD2	.	TRBV18	CASSRGLAQDTQYF	TGTGCCAGCTCACGAGGACTAGCGCAAGATACGCAGTATTTT
TRBJ1-1	.	.	TRBV7-9	CASSPRTGAGNTEAFF	TGTGCCAGCAGCCCAAGAACGGGGGCGGGGAACACTGAAGCTTTCTTT
TRBJ2-7	TRBD2	.	TRBV3-1/TRBV3-2	CASSQDIGGAYEQYF	TGTGCCAGCAGCCAAGATATCGGGGGGGCCTACGAGCAGTACTTC
TRBJ2-7	TRBD1	.	TRBV15	CATSRDDPRQGAGEQYF	TGTGCCACCAGCAGAGATGACCCGCGACAGGGGGCCGGGGAGCAGTACTTC
TRBJ2-3	.	.	TRBV7-9	CASSSAGFGTDTQYF	TGTGCCAGCAGCTCCGCAGGGTTCGGCACAGATACGCAGTATTTT
TRBJ1-6	.	.	TRBV7-8	CASSSIGTIGHSPLHF	TGTGCCAGCAGCTCTATCGGGACGATTGGTCATTCACCCCTCCACTTT
TRBJ1-1	.	.	TRBV23-1	CASSLRHMNTEAFF	TGCGCCAGCAGTTTACGACACATGAACACTGAAGCTTTCTTT
TRBJ2-1	.	.	TRBV24-1	CATIVGDPNNEQFF	TGTGCCACCATAGTTGGGGACCCCAACAATGAGCAGTTCTTC
TRBJ1-3	.	.	TRBV7-8	CASSLAGRNFGNTIYF	TGTGCCAGCAGCTTAGCAGGCAGAAACTTTGGAAACACCATATATTTT
TRBJ1-1	.	.	TRBV15	CATSGGVINTEAFF	TGTGCCACCAGCGGAGGGGTTATCAACACTGAAGCTTTCTTT
TRBJ1-6	.	.	TRBV19	CASSIGQYNSPLHF	TGTGCCAGTAGTATAGGCCAGTATAATTCACCCCTCCACTTT
TRBJ2-2	TRBD1	.	TRBV19	CASRTGGVGELFF	TGTGCCAGTAGGACAGGGGGCGTCGGGGAGCTGTTTTTT
TRBJ2-3	TRBD1	.	TRBV9	CASNPGQGVPDTQYF	TGTGCCAGCAACCCGGGACAGGGGGTTCCAGATACGCAGTATTTT
TRBJ2-2	TRBD1	.	TRBV3-1/TRBV3-2	CASSPGTGGGTGELFF	TGTGCCAGCAGCCCCGGGACAGGGGGCGGTACCGGGGAGCTGTTTTTT
TRBJ2-7	.	once	TRBV5-1	CASSLQAFVGNEQYF	TGCGCCAGCAGCTTGCAGGCGTTCGTTGGCAACGAGCAGTACTTC
TRBJ1-3	.	few	TRBV5-1	CASSLGVSGNTIYF	TGCGCCAGCAGCTTGGGAGTCTCTGGAAACACCATATATTTT
TRBJ1-4	.	.	TRBV5-1	CASSSRTVFNEKLFF	TGCGCCAGCAGCTCGAGGACAGTCTTTAATGAAAAACTGTTTTTT
TRBJ2-5	.	once	TRBV6-1	CASSALGGTVKETQYF	TGTGCCAGCAGTGCCCTCGGGGGGACAGTTAAAGAGACCCAGTACTTC
TRBJ1-1	.	few	TRBV30	CAWSRPPGTEAFF	TGTGCCTGGAGTCGACCCCCGGGCACTGAAGCTTTCTTT
TRBJ2-4	TRBD1	.	TRBV7-2	CASSLAGTGALRDIQYF	TGTGCCAGCAGCTTAGCAGGGACAGGGGCCTTACGAGACATTCAGTACTTC
TRBJ2-7	TRBD1	once	TRBV5-5	CASSWGQGGTYEQYF	TGTGCCAGCAGCTGGGGACAGGGGGGTACCTACGAGCAGTACTTC
TRBJ2-3	.	.	TRBV19	CASSPREASTDTQYF	TGTGCCAGTAGTCCCCGAGAGGCTAGCACAGATACGCAGTATTTT
TRBJ1-6	TRBD1	.	TRBV6-5	CASSRQGSYNSPLHF	TGTGCCAGCAGCCGACAGGGCTCCTATAATTCACCCCTCCACTTT
TRBJ2-1	TRBD2	.	TRBV7-3	CASSLTGISGAGSYNEQFF	TGTGCCAGCAGCTTAACGGGCATTAGCGGGGCAGGCTCCTACAATGAGCAGTTCTTC
TRBJ1-1	TRBD1	.	TRBV6-6	CASSPQGAPVKVTEAFF	TGTGCCAGCAGTCCCCAGGGGGCCCCGGTTAAGGTCACTGAAGCTTTCTTT
TRBJ2-7	.	.	TRBV18	CASSPRGGPYEQYF	TGTGCCAGCTCACCAAGAGGGGGTCCCTACGAGCAGTACTTC
TRBJ1-1	.	.	TRBV7-6	CASRSEQPNTEAFF	TGTGCCAGCAGATCCGAACAGCCGAACACTGAAGCTTTCTTT
TRBJ2-6	.	.	TRBV6-4	CASSDSSSGANVLTF	TGTGCCAGCAGTGACTCTAGCTCTGGGGCCAACGTCCTGACTTTC
TRBJ1-3	.	.	TRBV5-1	CASSLDPLGAGNTIYF	TGCGCCAGCAGCCTAGACCCCCTCGGGGCGGGAAACACCATATATTTT
TRBJ1-6	.	.	TRBV28	CASSTLINPSSYNSPLHF	TGTGCCAGCAGTACGCTGATTAATCCAAGCTCCTATAATTCACCCCTCCACTTT
TRBJ2-1	TRBD2	.	TRBV6-5	CASGYTSGGAREQFF	TGTGCCAGCGGATATACTAGCGGGGGGGCGAGGGAGCAGTTCTTC
TRBJ2-7	.	.	TRBV6-6	CASSYAEGRSPYEQYF	TGTGCCAGCAGTTACGCGGAGGGAAGGAGCCCCTACGAGCAGTACTTC
TRBJ1-5	TRBD1	few	TRBV2	CASGQGAIQPQHF	TGTGCCAGCGGACAGGGGGCCATCCAGCCCCAGCATTTT
TRBJ1-2	.	.	TRBV12-3/TRBV12-4	CASSLEGTDYTF	TGTGCCAGCAGTTTAGAGGGGACGGACTACACCTTC
TRBJ2-1	.	.	TRBV6-5	CAMGWQNEQFF	TGTGCCATGGGCTGGCAGAATGAGCAGTTCTTC
TRBJ2-7	.	once	TRBV28	CASSLPGDWYEQYF	TGTGCCAGCAGCCTACCGGGGGATTGGTACGAGCAGTACTTC
TRBJ1-1	.	few	TRBV11-1	CASSTWTSLNTEAFF	TGTGCCAGCAGCACATGGACAAGCTTGAACACTGAAGCTTTCTTT
TRBJ2-3	.	.	TRBV6-5	CASRLDSRVTDTQYF	TGTGCCAGCAGGCTGGATAGTCGGGTCACAGATACGCAGTATTTT
TRBJ1-1	.	.	TRBV12-3/TRBV12-4	CASSLSENTEAFF	TGTGCCAGCAGTTTATCGGAGAACACTGAAGCTTTCTTT
TRBJ2-2	.	.	TRBV19	CASSIAGAGELFF	TGTGCCAGTAGTATAGCTGGGGCCGGGGAGCTGTTTTTT
TRBJ2-1	TRBD2	.	TRBV11-3	CASSHGTSGGAGEQFF	TGTGCCAGCAGCCACGGGACTAGCGGGGGGGCAGGTGAGCAGTTCTTC
TRBJ2-1	.	.	TRBV9	CASSPGEWQFF	TGTGCCAGCAGCCCCGGTGAGTGGCAGTTCTTC
TRBJ2-5	.	once	TRBV5-1	CASSLYTGQETQYF	TGCGCCAGCAGCTTGTATACAGGTCAAGAGACCCAGTACTTC